This entry lists 10 T cell receptor beta chains sequenced from one sample in a study of regulatory T cells in long-lasting Graves disease (dated by TCRdb to about 2021). To prepare the library, multiplex PCR was applied. These reads were obtained on an Illumina HiSeq 4000. To build TCR beta libraries, CDR3 regions were amplified by Arm-PCR using iRepertoire HTBI primers. Using fastp at Q25 and MiXCR, TCRdb reprocessed the public reads and kept productive beta chains. One record per CDR3 amino acid sequence lists the most common genes and DNA. The table for this sample lists around 450,000 distinct CDR3 sequences; 20% to 25% of them were counted only once. Roughly 7.1% of the sample belongs to the ten largest clones. Read against the paper, the sample's time point label means: persistent/refractory GD, antithyroid drugs over 5 years with positive TRAb. For both TCR sequencing and RNA sequencing, RNA was extracted from PBMCs using TRIzol.

Specimen: peripheral blood mononuclear cells (PBMCs), collected when the disease was refractory, from a patient treated with antithyroid drugs. The receptors derive from a female donor with Graves disease.

The CDR3 protein is CASSLFPSGSYEQYF. The CDR3 DNA follows: TGTGCCAGCAGCTTGTTTCCTAGCGGGTCTTACGAGCAGTACTTC. This sequence joins TRBV5-5 and TRBJ2-7; 8 positions agree with TRBD2. The germline V gene has CDR1 SGHKS and CDR2 YYEKEE (reference sequence). This CDR3 is 15 amino acids long. V shed 1 base and J 4 bases; nucleotides not matched to a gene: 7. Based on the CDR3 plus reference TRBV5-5 and TRBJ2-7, the full variable domain is DAGVTQSPTHLIKTRGQQVTLRCSPISGHKSVSWYQQVLGQGPQFIFQYYEKEERGRGNFPDRFSARQFPNYSSELNVNALLLGDSALYLCASSLFPSGSYEQYFGPGTRLTVT.

Comments on this clonotype: A much bigger clone sits one base away, suggesting this may be a read error. The rearrangement links TRBV6-2 or TRBV6-3 to TRBJ1-2, with a weak D call TRBD1 (6 bases). Germline values: CDR1 MNHEY, CDR2 SVGEGT. CDR3 length equals 14 residues. The V end was cut by 2 bases, the J end by 7 bases, with 14 bases between. CDR3 region: CASSYGGRGCGYTF. CDR3 DNA sequence: TGTGCCAGCAGTTACGGGGGCAGGGGCTGTGGCTACACCTTC.

Details on this clonotype: It may be a read error: a sequence one base away is much more abundant. The rearrangement joins TRBV9 to TRBJ1-1, with D uncertain. The CDR3 loop spans 16 amino acids. Between the trimmed V and J ends, which lost 4 bases and 5 bases, there was a span of 21 bases. Germline-derived CDR1 and CDR2 are SGDLS and YYNGEE. CDR3 nucleotide sequence: TGTGCCAGCAGCCCCATCTCGGGCCTAGCGGGAACTGAAGCTTTCTTT. Amino acid sequence: CASSPISGLAGTEAFF.

Many counts were recorded for this clonotype. CDR3 bases: TGCAGTGCTAGAGATCTCAGGGTCGGGGAGACCCAGTACTTC. It yields the protein CSARDLRVGETQYF. The rearrangement joins TRBV20-1 to TRBJ2-5; maybe TRBD1 (5 bases). Germline loops: CDR1 DFQATT, CDR2 SNEGSKA (reference sequence). The CDR3 is 14 amino acids. V was shortened by 0 bases and J by 5 bases, with 13 bases between the two germline ends.

The chain couples TRBV6-1 to TRBJ2-2; D gene unclear. Germline V gene lookup returns CDR1 MNHNS and CDR2 SASEGT. This CDR3 comprises 16 residues. The V end lost 8 bases, the J end lost 5 bases, and 21 bases lay between the germline ends. CDR3 in amino acids: CASRRVGSLGTGELFF. CDR3 DNA: TGTGCCAGCCGACGAGTTGGATCCTTGGGGACCGGGGAGCTGTTTTTT.

The V gene is TRBV19, the J gene TRBJ2-7; 10 bases map to TRBD1. With 2 bases clipped from V and 4 bases from J, the junction kept 5 bases outside the gene matches. CDR1 LNHDA and CDR2 SQIVND come from the germline V gene (reference sequence). This CDR3 has 15 residues. This CDR3 reads CASSIPGQGFYEQYF. CDR3 in DNA: TGTGCCAGTAGTATACCGGGACAGGGGTTTTACGAGCAGTACTTC.

This clonotype has only a few counts. The V gene is TRBV28, the J gene TRBJ1-3, with unresolved D. Germline CDR1 reads MDHEN; CDR2 reads SYDVKM. CDR3 length: 16 residues. The germline V and J ends were trimmed by 6 bases and 0 bases, with 15 bases remaining between them. CDR3 coding DNA: TGTGCCAGCAGCCCACGCCGGGAGGACTCTGGAAACACCATATATTTT. Amino acids: CASSPRREDSGNTIYF. The entire variable domain, with the rest obtained from reference TRBV28 and TRBJ1-3, is as follows: DVKVTQSSRYLVKRTGEKVFLECVQDMDHENMFWYRQDPGLGLRLIYFSYDVKMKEKGDIPEGYSVSREKKERFSLILESASTNQTSMYLCASSPRREDSGNTIYFGEGSWLTVV.

V is TRBV3-1 and J is TRBJ2-5; 9 nucleotides line up with TRBD1. J was trimmed by 4 bases and V by 5 bases; bases with no gene match: 5. There are 14 residues in the CDR3. The germline CDR1 and CDR2 sequences are LGHDT and YNNKEL (reference sequence). CDR3 protein: CASSKQGQGETQYF. Written as DNA, the CDR3 is TGTGCCAGCAGCAAACAGGGACAGGGAGAGACCCAGTACTTC.

The V call is TRBV6-2 or TRBV6-3, the J call TRBJ2-3; a possible D gene is TRBD1 (5 bases). Trimming shortened V by 2 bases and J by 0 bases, and 9 bases separated the two germline ends. The CDR3 loop spans 15 amino acids. Germline V lookup: CDR1 MNHEY, CDR2 SVGEGT. The CDR3 DNA reads TGTGCCAGCAGTTACCCAGGGCAAAGCACAGATACGCAGTATTTT. Amino acids: CASSYPGQSTDTQYF.

This clonotype has at least ten counts. The chain uses TRBV6-2 or TRBV6-3 and TRBJ2-7; D ambiguous. The germline CDR1 and CDR2 sequences are MNHEY and SVGEGT. The CDR3 sequence is 14 residues long. Between the trimmed V and J ends, which lost 3 bases and 1 base, there was a span of 10 bases. CDR3 amino acids: CASSYETSSYEQYF. The CDR3 coding sequence is TGTGCCAGCAGTTATGAGACTTCGTCCTACGAGCAGTACTTC.